Shown below are 28 T cell receptor beta chains from a single sample sequenced in a study of shared clonotypes between healthy human individuals (dated by TCRdb to about 2020). For the CD8 naive samples, CD45RO-negative cells were positively selected for CCR7, yielding a CD45RA+CCR7+ population from which TemRA cells were excluded. Library method: the immunoSEQ multiplex PCR assay. TCRdb retrieved this table from immuneACCESS and kept in-frame rearrangements only. Not all clones are present; in checked studies, unresolved V genes account for under half, and no reason is known for the remainder. The sample has roughly 850,000 clones on record, about 96% of them singletons. The ten most abundant clones make up 0.2% to 0.25% of the sample. The sequenced material came from naive CD8+ T cells sorted from blood. The sample's cell subset or site label is to be understood as: CD45RA+CCR7+. The receptor set was obtained from a man aged 30 to 45 in good health.

The chain employs TRBV10-3 and TRBJ2-3; no firm D call. The V gene lost 11 bases and the J gene lost 0 bases, with 12 bases spanning the gap. Germline CDR1 ENHRY, CDR2 SYGVKD. This CDR3 is 13 amino acids long. The CDR3 coding sequence is TGTGCCCTCCCGCCGACTAGCACAGATACGCAGTATTTT. The encoded protein is CALPPTSTDTQYF.

This sequence joins TRBV11-2 and TRBJ2-1; weak D call: TRBD2 (5 bases). This CDR3 is 14 amino acids long. CDR1 and CDR2 (germline): SGHAT, FQNNGV. The V end was cut by 5 bases, the J end by 3 bases, with 11 bases between. In DNA, the CDR3 is TGTGCCAGCAGCGGGAGTAACGGCTACAATGAGCAGTTCTTC. Its translation is CASSGSNGYNEQFF.

The genes are TRBV7-9 and TRBJ2-1, with 8 positions matching TRBD1. V shed 3 bases and J 8 bases; nucleotides not matched to a gene: 12. Germline assignment: CDR1 SEHNR and CDR2 FQNEAQ (reference sequence). The CDR3 has 16 amino acids. The CDR3: CASSFTTGQGRDEQFF. CDR3 sequence (DNA): TGTGCCAGCAGCTTTACAACCGGACAGGGTCGGGATGAGCAGTTCTTC.

CDR3 in amino acids: CASSAPGLAGDAYEQYF. The CDR3 bases are TGTGCCAGCAGCGCACCGGGACTAGCGGGAGATGCCTACGAGCAGTACTTC. The chain employs TRBV25-1 and TRBJ2-7; 14 bases map to TRBD2. Looked up from germline, CDR1 is MGHDK and CDR2 is SYGVNS. CDR3 size: 17 residues. Trimming at V came to 6 bases and at J to 2 bases, leaving 9 bases not matched to a gene.

V is TRBV7-9 and J is TRBJ2-7, with D possibly matching TRBD2 (5 bases). The CDR3 covers 14 residues. Trimming left V 1 base short and J 0 bases short, with 7 bases between. Germline V gene lookup returns CDR1 SEHNR and CDR2 FQNEAQ (reference sequence). CDR3: CASSLVEDSYEQYF. The CDR3 DNA reads TGTGCCAGCAGCTTAGTGGAGGACTCCTACGAGCAGTACTTC.

The J gene is TRBJ2-7, the V gene TRBV4-1; D call uncertain. V was clipped by 0 bases and J by 3 bases, with 12 bases between them. This CDR3 spans 15 amino acids. Germline V gives CDR1 MGHRA, CDR2 YSYEKL. CDR3 in DNA: TGCGCCAGCAGCCAAGATCCCCATAGTGGCTACGAGCAGTACTTC. Protein product: CASSQDPHSGYEQYF.

The gene calls are TRBV10-2 and TRBJ2-5; D unclear. This CDR3 has 14 residues. Germline CDR1 is WSHSY and CDR2 is SAAADI. V was shortened by 3 bases and J by 5 bases, with 13 bases between the two germline ends. CDR3 sequence (DNA): TGCGCCAGCAGTGAACGGGCCCTCCGGGAGACCCAGTACTTC. Its translation: CASSERALRETQYF.

CDR3 region: CASSQYDSIEQFF. The CDR3 DNA reads as TGCGCCAGCAGCCAATACGACTCCATCGAGCAGTTCTTC. The genes are TRBV4-3 and TRBJ2-1; no reliable D call. The CDR3 has 13 residues. CDR1 is LGHNA, CDR2 YSLEER, per germline. Deletions cut 2 bases from V and 10 bases from J, with 12 bases between.

This chain joins TRBV5-4 and TRBJ2-3, with D possibly being TRBD2 (5 bases). V gave up 0 bases and J gave up 0 bases, with 11 bases separating them. This CDR3 contains 16 residues. The germline gives CDR1 SGHNT, CDR2 YYREEE (reference sequence). The CDR3 reads CASSLARVSSTDTQYF. The CDR3 nucleotides read TGTGCCAGCAGCTTGGCGCGGGTTTCTAGCACAGATACGCAGTATTTT.

The chain has TRBV29-1 and TRBJ1-2; D is perhaps TRBD1 (5 bases). V was clipped by 3 bases and J by 3 bases, with 8 bases between them. The CDR3 totals 12 residues. Germline CDR1 SQVTM, CDR2 ANQGSEA. This CDR3 is CSVDQGDYGYTF. In DNA, the CDR3 is TGCAGCGTTGACCAGGGAGACTATGGCTACACCTTC.

Here the CDR3 DNA reads TGTGCCAGCAGCCAGGGACTAGCGGGAGGGCCGACCGAGCAGTACTTC. Protein sequence: CASSQGLAGGPTEQYF. V usage is TRBV9 and J usage is TRBJ2-7; 16 bases align to TRBD2. Germline V gene lookup returns CDR1 SGDLS and CDR2 YYNGEE. This CDR3 comprises 16 residues. After removal of 4 bases from V and 6 bases from J, the junction contained 7 bases not matched to a gene.

V is TRBV4-3 and J is TRBJ1-5, with TRBD1 matching over 8 bases. This CDR3 is built from 14 residues. The germline gives CDR1 LGHNA, CDR2 YSLEER. V lost 3 bases, J lost 6 bases, and 4 bases stayed unmatched. The CDR3 region has the DNA TGCGCCAGCAGCCAGGGACAGGCCGGTCAGCCCCAGCATTTT. Amino acids: CASSQGQAGQPQHF.

This chain connects TRBV7-6 to TRBJ2-7; TRBD2 agrees at 11 bases. The CDR3 extends over 16 amino acids. V dropped 6 bases and J dropped 3; count of bases not matched to a gene: 10. The germline CDR1 and CDR2 sequences are SGHVS and FNYEAQ. CDR3 sequence: CASSPTGTSGYYEQYF. DNA of the CDR3: TGTGCCAGCAGTCCGACCGGGACTAGCGGTTACTACGAGCAGTACTTC.

The rearrangement links TRBV6-5 to TRBJ1-2, with 7 bases fitting TRBD1. The CDR3 runs 16 residues. CDR1 and CDR2 (germline): MNHEY, SVGAGI. V shed 0 bases, J shed 5 bases, and the junction held 9 bases outside the gene matches. The CDR3 sequence is CASSYSMAGGWYGYTF. For the CDR3, the DNA is TGTGCCAGCAGTTACTCGATGGCAGGGGGTTGGTATGGCTACACCTTC.

As for this clone: At the DNA level, this CDR3 is encoded by other sequences in the same sample as well. The rearrangement uses TRBV28 and TRBJ2-7; the D is unclear. The CDR3 is made up of 10 amino acids. CDR1 is MDHEN and CDR2 is SYDVKM in the germline V gene. The germline V and J ends were trimmed by 5 bases and 4 bases, with 3 bases remaining between them. The DNA for the CDR3 is TGTGCCAGCAGTGTATACGAGCAGTACTTC. Its protein product is CASSVYEQYF.

This rearrangement joins TRBV6-6 to TRBJ1-5; D is undetermined. Per germline, CDR1 MNHNY and CDR2 SVGAGI (reference sequence). The CDR3 extends over 13 amino acids. The V end lost 6 bases, the J end lost 5 bases, and 11 bases lay between the germline ends. The CDR3 reads CASSSGRYQPQHF. Here the CDR3 DNA reads TGTGCCAGCAGCTCCGGGAGATATCAGCCCCAGCATTTT.

CDR3 residues: CASSLGLAGGSEQFF. The CDR3 coding sequence is TGTGCCAGCAGCCTCGGACTAGCGGGGGGTAGTGAGCAGTTCTTC. The chain is built from TRBV7-9 and TRBJ2-1, with TRBD2 matching over 14 bases. Trimming took 5 bases from V and 9 from J; bases not matched to a gene: 6. This CDR3 has 15 amino acids. CDR1 and CDR2 from the germline V gene are SEHNR and FQNEAQ (reference sequence). Drawing the rest from reference TRBV7-9 and TRBJ2-1, the complete variable domain is DTGVSQNPRHKITKRGQNVTFRCDPISEHNRLYWYRQTLGQGPEFLTYFQNEAQLEKSRLLSDRFSAERPKGSFSTLEIQRTEQGDSAMYLCASSLGLAGGSEQFFGPGTRLTVL.

V is TRBV7-9 and J is TRBJ2-1; TRBD2 agrees at 10 bases. Per the germline V gene, CDR1 is SEHNR and CDR2 is FQNEAQ (reference sequence). The CDR3 totals 15 residues. J was trimmed by 8 bases and V by 1 base; bases with no gene match: 5. The CDR3 loop reads CASSLVASGSYEQFF. The CDR3 nucleotides read TGTGCCAGCAGCTTAGTCGCTAGCGGGAGTTATGAGCAGTTCTTC.

This sequence joins TRBV27 and TRBJ2-7; possible D gene TRBD1, 6 bases. CDR1 is MNHEY, CDR2 SMNVEV, per germline (reference sequence). The CDR3 sequence is 13 residues long. The germline V and J ends were trimmed by 10 bases and 2 bases, with 15 bases remaining between them. CDR3 DNA: TGTGCCACCCGCTTTCAGGGGACCTACGAGCAGTACTTC. Its translation is CATRFQGTYEQYF.

The V and J genes are TRBV5-4 and TRBJ2-1; 9 bases line up with TRBD2. CDR3 length: 14 residues. CDR1 is SGHNT, CDR2 YYREEE, per germline (reference sequence). Trimming cost V 5 bases and J 9 bases; bases outside gene matches: 9. The CDR3 DNA follows: TGTGCCAGCAGTTGGGCTAGCGGGATATCTGAGCAGTTCTTC. It specifies CASSWASGISEQFF.

The V and J genes are TRBV7-2 and TRBJ2-2; no definite D call. The length of the CDR3 is 14 residues. The germline gives CDR1 SGHTA, CDR2 FQGNSA. Trimming cost V 0 bases and J 6 bases, with 8 bases left between them. The CDR3 here is CASSLAWGPGELFF. In DNA form, the CDR3 reads TGTGCCAGCAGCTTAGCGTGGGGTCCCGGGGAGCTGTTTTTT.

This clone was observed a few times. Different DNA sequences within this sample yield the same CDR3. V gene TRBV4-3 combines with J gene TRBJ2-7; 7 bases map to TRBD1. CDR1 is LGHNA and CDR2 is YSLEER in the germline V gene. The CDR3 sequence is 16 residues long. Germline trimming cut 0 bases from V and 6 bases from J; bases unmatched to any gene: 11. CDR3 DNA: TGCGCCAGCAGCCAAGACGGAGGAACAGGGGAAGGCGAGCAGTACTTC. Translating it yields CASSQDGGTGEGEQYF.

The rearrangement links TRBV7-9 to TRBJ2-3, with TRBD2 identical over 7 bases. The junction had 6 bases not matched to a gene; V was cut back by 5 bases and J by 1 base. The CDR3 has 15 residues. Germline assignment: CDR1 SEHNR and CDR2 FQNEAQ (reference sequence). This chain's CDR3 is CASSSSLAGTDTQYF. In nucleotides, the CDR3 is TGTGCCAGCAGCAGCTCCCTAGCGGGCACAGATACGCAGTATTTT.

The chain combines TRBV27 with TRBJ2-7; D may match TRBD1 or TRBD2 (5 bases each). Trimming stripped 4 bases from V and 2 bases from J, with 15 bases between. CDR1 MNHEY and CDR2 SMNVEV come from the germline V gene (reference sequence). This CDR3 comprises 15 residues. CDR3 sequence reads: CASSSYRDEAYEQYF. CDR3 DNA: TGTGCCAGCAGTTCGTACCGGGACGAAGCCTACGAGCAGTACTTC.

CDR3 DNA: TGTGCCAGCAGCTTCAACTTCGGTCAGACCGGGGAGCTGTTTTTT. Translating it yields CASSFNFGQTGELFF. The chain uses TRBV7-9 and TRBJ2-2; no clear D gene. CDR1 is SEHNR, CDR2 FQNEAQ, per germline (reference sequence). V was shortened by 3 bases and J by 5 bases, with 13 bases between the two germline ends. The CDR3 consists of 15 residues.

The V gene is TRBV5-5, the J gene TRBJ2-1; 8 bases line up with TRBD2. The V gene's germline CDR1 is SGHKS and CDR2 YYEKEE (reference sequence). The CDR3 covers 15 residues. V lost 2 bases to trimming and J lost 8 bases; unmatched junction nucleotides: 9. The CDR3 protein is CASSFVGRALDEQFF. Here the CDR3 DNA reads TGTGCCAGCAGCTTTGTCGGGAGGGCCCTCGATGAGCAGTTCTTC.

V gene TRBV13 combines with J gene TRBJ2-5; D remains ambiguous. The CDR3 is 14 amino acids. CDR1 is PRHDT, CDR2 FYEKMQ, per germline (reference sequence). With 0 bases removed from V and 5 bases from J, the gap between germline ends came to 10 bases. CDR3 amino acids: CASSLGAYGETQYF. CDR3 in DNA: TGTGCCAGCAGCTTAGGAGCGTACGGGGAGACCCAGTACTTC.

V usage is TRBV11-2 and J usage is TRBJ2-7; D remains unclear. The V and J ends lost 2 bases and 2 bases respectively, with 4 bases between them. The CDR3 has 12 amino acids. In germline, CDR1 is SGHAT, CDR2 FQNNGV. The CDR3 nucleotides are TGTGCCAGCAGCTTACTAACCTACGAGCAGTACTTC. This gives the protein CASSLLTYEQYF.